This T cell receptor beta chain was captured in a study of OX40 agonist ivuxolimab in advanced cancers. A note on the overall study: The costimulatory receptor OX40 (CD134) was targeted by ivuxolimab, a fully human IgG2 agonistic monoclonal antibody. Prior anti-PD-1, anti-PD-L1 or anti-CTLA-4 therapy was permitted, and checkpoint inhibitors had been received by about 44% of dose-escalation patients. Partial responses were achieved by three dose-escalation patients, of whom one had hepatocellular carcinoma and two had cutaneous melanoma. A male proportion of around 80% and a mean age of about 60 years, ranging from about 20 to 79, were recorded for the dose-escalation cohort. Peripheral TCRbeta sequencing aimed to test whether ivuxolimab altered TCR sequence diversity and caused clonal T-cell expansion. The monotherapy dose-escalation portion (N = 52 patients) of the phase I ivuxolimab trial is reported in the paper. Intravenous ivuxolimab was administered to patients every 2 weeks at six dose levels: 0.01, 0.1, 0.3, 1.5, 3 and 10 mg/kg. Among the approximately 54 dose-escalation patients, about 19 had hepatocellular carcinoma, around 15 melanoma, 9 renal cell carcinoma and 9 head and neck cancer. Study-level results and caveats: The antigen specificity of the peripheral T cells that underwent clonal expansion was not determined. Low levels of normalized T-cell clonal expansion were also seen in some nonresponding patients. At doses from 0.1 to 3.0 mg/kg, clonal expansion was seen in both CD4+ and CD8+ blood T cells between baseline and week 6. After ivuxolimab, CD8+ T cells had more expanded clones than CD4+ T cells on average. In the 0.1-3.0 mg/kg groups, partial responders had among the lowest normalized peripheral clonal expansion, particularly in CD8+ T cells.

This clone occurred once. No antigen is known for it. One base away there is no much larger clone; base qualities are not given. For sequencing of the TCRbeta CDR3 region, genomic DNA was extracted from the sorted cells. TCRbeta CDR3 regions were sequenced using the immunoSEQ Assay. TCRdb retrieved this table from immuneACCESS and kept in-frame rearrangements only. Not all clones are present; in checked studies, unresolved V genes account for under half, and no reason is known for the remainder. In this sample the table shows about 48,000 clones, roughly 80% of which occur a single time. Around 1.1% of the sample comes from the top ten. The trial excluded patients who had a history of autoimmune disease or were on systemic immunosuppression. Peripheral blood for TCR sequencing was collected from all dose cohorts at baseline, on cycle 4 day 1, and on cycle 7 day 1. The samples were taken from a phase I, first-in-human, multicenter, open-label dose-escalation trial of ivuxolimab. Adults with locally advanced or metastatic melanoma, renal cell, hepatocellular, or head and neck squamous cell carcinoma were enrolled in the trial. Before TCR sequencing, CD4+ T cells and CD8+ T cells were sorted from peripheral blood as separate populations.

The sample was CD4+ or CD8+ T cells sorted from blood, taken in a trial of the OX40 agonist ivuxolimab. This receptor was obtained from an adult with an advanced solid tumor such as melanoma, head and neck, liver or kidney cancer.

Read as DNA, the sequence is TGTGCCTGGAATTTTGTGGGACCAAGCTCCTACAATGAGCAGTTCTTC. Its translation is CAWNFVGPSSYNEQFF. The chain is encoded by TRBV30 joined to TRBJ2-1, with the D gene possibly TRBD1 or TRBD2, each one fitting 5 bases. The trim is 4 bases for V and 0 bases for J, with a gap of 16 bases between the germline ends. The CDR3 contains 16 residues, cysteine and phenylalanine counted. The entry retains the CDR3 DNA only, 48 bases that are in frame from base 1. CDR1 is given as GTSNPN and CDR2 as SVGIG, both from the germline V gene (reference sequence).